This T cell receptor (beta chain) was profiled in a study of T cells in Graves' hyperthyroidism and ophthalmopathy. Diagnoses were made from clinical symptoms, serum measures (thyroxine and TRAb), thyroid ultrasound and orbital computed tomography. The source material, RNA transcripts, was used to amplify TCR beta CDR3 regions. TCR CDR3 regions were first amplified by RT-PCR with HTBI primers. MiXCR was run by TCRdb on the multiplex PCR reads, yielding one entry per CDR3 protein. Of around 620,000 distinct CDR3 sequences in the sample, approximately 15% were seen once. Sequenced: blood. The sequence came from a woman younger than 35 with Graves' ophthalmopathy.

The CDR3 bases are TGTGCCAGCAGCCAAGACTGGGGACTAGGGATGGGAAAGACCCAGTACTTC. This gives the protein CASSQDWGLGMGKTQYF. The rearrangement uses TRBV4-2 and TRBJ2-5, with TRBD2 matching over 8 bases. The CDR3 is 17 amino acids. After removal of 0 bases from V and 6 bases from J, the junction contained 12 bases not matched to a gene. Germline loops: CDR1 LGHNA, CDR2 YNFKEQ.